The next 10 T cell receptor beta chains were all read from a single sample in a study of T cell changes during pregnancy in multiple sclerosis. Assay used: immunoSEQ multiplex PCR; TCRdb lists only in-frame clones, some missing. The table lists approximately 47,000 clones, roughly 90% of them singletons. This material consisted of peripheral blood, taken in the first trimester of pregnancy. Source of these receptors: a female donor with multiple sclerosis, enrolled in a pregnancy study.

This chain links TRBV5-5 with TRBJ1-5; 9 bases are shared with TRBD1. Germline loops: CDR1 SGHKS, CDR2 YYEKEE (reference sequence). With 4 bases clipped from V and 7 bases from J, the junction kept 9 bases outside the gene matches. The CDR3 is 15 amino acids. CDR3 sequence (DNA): TGTGCCAGCAGCCTGGGCGACAGGGGGAGGCAGCCCCAGCATTTT. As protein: CASSLGDRGRQPQHF.

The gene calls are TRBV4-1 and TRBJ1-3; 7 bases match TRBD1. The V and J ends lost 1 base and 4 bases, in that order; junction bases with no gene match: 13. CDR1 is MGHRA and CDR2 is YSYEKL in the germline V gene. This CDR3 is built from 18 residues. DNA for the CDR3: TGCGCCAGCAGCCAAGGCCCCCAGACAGGGCGGATAGGAAACACCATATATTTT. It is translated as CASSQGPQTGRIGNTIYF.

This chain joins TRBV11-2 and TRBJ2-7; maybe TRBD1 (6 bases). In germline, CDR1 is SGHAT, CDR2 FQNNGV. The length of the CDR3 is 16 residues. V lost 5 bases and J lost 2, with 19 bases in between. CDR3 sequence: CASSPYLQGSTYEQYF. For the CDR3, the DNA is TGTGCCAGCAGCCCTTACCTACAGGGTTCAACCTACGAGCAGTACTTC. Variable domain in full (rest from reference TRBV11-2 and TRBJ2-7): EAGVAQSPRYKIIEKRQSVAFWCNPISGHATLYWYQQILGQGPKLLIQFQNNGVVDDSQLPKDRFSAERLKGVDSTLKIQPAKLEDSAVYLCASSPYLQGSTYEQYFGPGTRLTVT.

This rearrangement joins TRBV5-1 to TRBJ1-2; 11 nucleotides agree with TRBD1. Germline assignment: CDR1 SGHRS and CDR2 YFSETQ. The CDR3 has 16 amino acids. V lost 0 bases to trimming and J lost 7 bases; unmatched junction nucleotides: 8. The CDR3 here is CASSLDPGTGGTGYTF. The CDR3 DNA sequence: TGCGCCAGCAGCTTGGACCCCGGGACAGGGGGTACTGGCTACACCTTC.

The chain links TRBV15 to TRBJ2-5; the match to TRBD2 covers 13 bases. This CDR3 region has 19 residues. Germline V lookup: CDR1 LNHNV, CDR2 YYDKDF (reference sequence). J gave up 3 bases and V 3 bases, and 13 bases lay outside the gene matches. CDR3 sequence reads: CATSRERGGLAGPKETQYF. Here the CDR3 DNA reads TGTGCCACCAGCAGGGAAAGAGGGGGACTAGCGGGGCCGAAAGAGACCCAGTACTTC.

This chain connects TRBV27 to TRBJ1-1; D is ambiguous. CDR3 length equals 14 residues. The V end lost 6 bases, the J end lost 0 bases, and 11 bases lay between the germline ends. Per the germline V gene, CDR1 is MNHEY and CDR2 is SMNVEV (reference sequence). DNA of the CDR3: TGTGCCAGCAGCCGCGGTCGGGTGAACACTGAAGCTTTCTTT. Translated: CASSRGRVNTEAFF.

The CDR3 coding sequence is TGCAGCGCGACAGGGTTGAATGAGCAGTTCTTC. Its protein product is CSATGLNEQFF. V gene TRBV29-1 combines with J gene TRBJ2-1; TRBD1 aligns across 7 bases. CDR1 and CDR2 from the germline V gene are SQVTM and ANQGSEA. The junction had 4 bases not matched to a gene; V was cut back by 7 bases and J by 7 bases. The CDR3 is 11 residues long.

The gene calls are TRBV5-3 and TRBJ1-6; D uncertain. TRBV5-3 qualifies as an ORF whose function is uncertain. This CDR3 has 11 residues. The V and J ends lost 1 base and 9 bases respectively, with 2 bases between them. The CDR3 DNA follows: TGTGCCAGAAGCTTGCTTTCACCCCTCCACTTT. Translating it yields CARSLLSPLHF.

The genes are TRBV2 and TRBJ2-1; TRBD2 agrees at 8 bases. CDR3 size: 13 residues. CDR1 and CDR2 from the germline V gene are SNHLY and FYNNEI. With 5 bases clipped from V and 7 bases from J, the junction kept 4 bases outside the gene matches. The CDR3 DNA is TGTGCCAGCAGTTCCGGGACTAGGAATGAGCAGTTCTTC. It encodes CASSSGTRNEQFF.

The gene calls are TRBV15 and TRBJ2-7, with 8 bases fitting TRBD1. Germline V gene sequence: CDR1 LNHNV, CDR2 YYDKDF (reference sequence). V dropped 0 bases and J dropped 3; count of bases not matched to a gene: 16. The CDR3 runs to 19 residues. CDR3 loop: CATSRDLFATRQGNYEQYF. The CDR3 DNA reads TGTGCCACCAGCAGAGATCTTTTTGCGACCAGACAGGGGAACTACGAGCAGTACTTC.